The clone carrying this TCR beta chain is a singleton in its sample. The antigen is unknown. The sample belongs to a study of cytomegalovirus exposure and HLA in healthy donors. Study-wide results and limits: CMV serostatus was the only immune exposure information that was available. Earlier analysis yielded a pattern in which most TCR beta V segments were productive about 90% or about 30% of the time.

CDR3 size: 16 residues. The V end was cut by 6 bases, the J end by 0 bases, with 17 bases between. Germline lookup yields CDR1 GTSNPN and CDR2 SVGIG (reference sequence). Vbeta (60) and Jbeta (13) primers were used in the PCR. Here immunoSEQ multiplex PCR was the method, and the copy in TCRdb shows in-frame clones only, minus some. The sample contains over 150,000 clones, roughly 84% of which appear only once. This cohort consisted of healthy bone marrow donors. The chain joins TRBV30 to TRBJ2-2; a weak D match, TRBD2 (6 bases). This TCR was recovered from a girl less than two years old in good health and CMV-seronegative. Sequencing input: PBMCs. The CDR3 DNA reads TGTGCCTGCCGTCTCGGGGGAAACACGAACACCGGGGAGCTGTTTTTT. Its translation is CACRLGGNTNTGELFF.